This T cell receptor beta chain appears in the sequencing data of a study of neurological immune-mediated disorders. Trimming took off 5 bases at V and 9 bases at J, with 17 bases between the two ends. This CDR3 has 14 residues. The V gene's germline CDR1 is SGHTA and CDR2 FQGTGA. PBMCs numbering 2 million and stored at -80 C yielded the unsorted libraries. cDNA synthesis was performed by 5'RACE with 10-nucleotide random UMIs. A single record per CDR3 protein comes from TCRdb applying MiXCR to the 5' RACE reads. Among about 62,000 distinct CDR3 sequences listed, less than 4% were seen once. This clonotype was recorded at least ten times. The antigen is undetermined. Study conclusions and caveats: HTLV-1-associated myelopathy led in TCR clonal expansion, while multiple sclerosis ranked lowest, below healthy controls. No sharing of CDR3 amino acid sequences was observed among expanded clones across subjects, suggesting private repertoires in all groups.

This sequence was found in a woman aged 50 to 65 with multiple sclerosis. Sequences were obtained from PBMCs. The rearrangement uses TRBV7-3 and TRBJ2-1; D may be TRBD2 (6 bases). CDR3 sequence reads: CASSPRWGDGEQFF. The CDR3 nucleotides read TGTGCCAGCAGCCCCCGCTGGGGGGACGGTGAGCAGTTCTTC. The full variable domain, with the rest looked up from reference TRBV7-3 and TRBJ2-1, is GAGVSQTPSNKVTEKGKYVELRCDPISGHTALYWYRQSLGQGPEFLIYFQGTGAADDSGLPNDRFFAVRPEGSVSTLKIQRTERGDSAVYLCASSPRWGDGEQFFGPGTRLTVL.